This T cell receptor (beta chain) was sequenced for a study of T cell repertoires in cytomegalovirus infection. Turning to the study itself: Newly reported HLA-C-restricted and thoroughly characterized HLA-B-restricted CMV epitopes were employed. Points from the study as a whole: HLA-C-restricted, CMV-specific TCR beta clonotypes were dominant ex vivo. Totalled public TCR beta family frequency picked out people who carried CMV plus the relevant HLA.

J was trimmed by 8 bases and V by 3 bases; bases with no gene match: 11. This CDR3 comprises 14 residues. The germline CDR1 and CDR2 sequences are SGHRS and YFSETQ. To note about this clonotype: Its antigen remains unknown.

TCRdb processed the reads anew with MiXCR; each CDR3 protein has one entry. In the table there are under 450,000 distinct CDR3 sequences, around a third of which are singletons. The clonotype comes from a human donor in good health (CMV status not recorded). Some clones in this sample may be carry-over from other donors' samples. V and J are TRBV5-1 and TRBJ2-7; 7 bases map to TRBD1. This specimen consisted of cultured PBMCs, obtained from culture after CMV antigen stimulation. The CDR3 sequence is CASSSGGQSGQQYF. The DNA for the CDR3 is TGCGCCAGCAGCTCTGGGGGACAGTCCGGGCAGCAGTACTTC.